Each of the 9 T cell receptor beta chains below was sequenced from the same sample in a study of blood T cells in healthy people across ages. Next came a second PCR, run for roughly 6 to 11 cycles, which used a sample-barcoded 5' primer along with a J-beta primer mix. Via MiXCR, TCRdb re-called the 5' RACE reads, giving one row per CDR3 protein. In the table there are 550,000 to 600,000 distinct CDR3 sequences, 45% to 55% of which are singletons. Sequenced: blood. The receptors were gathered from a man of 80 years or more in good health.

The chain carries TRBV5-1 and TRBJ2-3, with 8 bases matching TRBD1. V dropped 4 bases and J dropped 4; count of bases not matched to a gene: 8. The CDR3 sequence is 15 residues long. Germline V gene lookup returns CDR1 SGHRS and CDR2 YFSETQ. The CDR3 loop is CASSPRTGKADTQYF. In DNA form, the CDR3 reads TGCGCCAGCAGCCCGCGGACAGGGAAGGCAGATACGCAGTATTTT. Together with reference TRBV5-1 and TRBJ2-3, the CDR3 gives the full variable domain: KAGVTQTPRYLIKTRGQQVTLSCSPISGHRSVSWYQQTPGQGLQFLFEYFSETQRNKGNFPGRFSGRQFSNSRSEMNVSTLELGDSALYLCASSPRTGKADTQYFGPGTRLTVL.

The chain joins TRBV20-1 to TRBJ1-5; the D gene is possibly TRBD1 (6 bases). CDR3 size: 18 residues. Germline-derived CDR1 and CDR2 are DFQATT and SNEGSKA (reference sequence). Deletions cut 6 bases from V and 1 base from J, with 25 bases between. The CDR3 protein is CSAVSPFRGRRSNQPQHF. Here the CDR3 DNA reads TGCAGTGCCGTTAGTCCTTTCAGGGGCCGAAGAAGCAATCAGCCCCAGCATTTT.

The chain joins TRBV5-4 to TRBJ2-5; 9 nucleotides line up with TRBD1. V shed 4 bases and J 4 bases; nucleotides not matched to a gene: 8. Germline V gene sequence: CDR1 SGHNT, CDR2 YYREEE (reference sequence). The CDR3 runs to 15 residues. This CDR3 is CASSPSTGGGETQYF. The CDR3 DNA reads as TGTGCCAGCAGCCCCTCGACAGGGGGTGGAGAGACCCAGTACTTC.

This clonotype showed up just a few times. The DNA of the CDR3 is TGTGCCAGCTCAGGGAACGAGCAGTACTTC. This translates into CASSGNEQYF. The chain links TRBV7-9 to TRBJ2-5, with D perhaps TRBD1 (5 bases). The end of the DNA fits TRBJ2-7 better, so the J call may be wrong. Germline V gene lookup returns CDR1 SEHNR and CDR2 FQNEAQ (reference sequence). This CDR3 is 10 amino acids long.

V usage is TRBV29-1 and J usage is TRBJ2-1; TRBD2 matches 7 bases. The trim removed 8 bases at V and 1 base at J, leaving 8 bases unmatched. Germline values: CDR1 SQVTM, CDR2 ANQGSEA. The CDR3 has 14 amino acids. CDR3 nucleotides: TGCAGCCAATGGGGCGGGGGTTCCTACAATGAGCAGTTCTTC. Translated, it gives CSQWGGGSYNEQFF.

The chain employs TRBV20-1 and TRBJ2-5, with D hard to call. V was cut by 5 bases and J by 2 bases, with 15 bases left in between. Germline-derived CDR1 and CDR2 are DFQATT and SNEGSKA (reference sequence). This CDR3 spans 14 amino acids. Written as DNA, the CDR3 is TGCAGTGCTCTCCACCCCTCGCGTCAAGAGACCCAGTACTTC. This sequence encodes CSALHPSRQETQYF.

Note on this clonotype: A much larger clone differs by one base, so this may be a read error. This rearrangement joins TRBV7-3 to TRBJ2-3, with D possibly being TRBD1 (5 bases). This CDR3 spans 15 amino acids. The germline V gene encodes CDR1 SGHTA and CDR2 FQGTGA. V was trimmed by 2 bases and J by 1 base, leaving 10 bases between them. The chain's CDR3 is CASSLVGHGTDTQYF. For the CDR3, the DNA is TGTGCCAGCAGCTTAGTCGGACATGGCACAGATACGCAGTATTTT.

The J gene is TRBJ1-2, the V gene TRBV12-3 or TRBV12-4; 8 nucleotides match TRBD1. Trimming removed 6 bases from V and 8 bases from J; junction bases left unmatched: 17. The CDR3 runs 16 residues. The CDR3: CASRPGQVASAGGYTF. The CDR3 nucleotides read TGTGCCAGCAGACCGGGACAGGTCGCCTCTGCAGGGGGCTACACCTTC.

The chain employs TRBV11-1 and TRBJ2-3; possibly TRBD1 or TRBD2 for D (6 bases each). V was cut by 5 bases and J by 8 bases, with 14 bases left in between. In germline, CDR1 is SGHAT, CDR2 FQDESV (reference sequence). The CDR3 is made up of 13 amino acids. CDR3 in amino acids: CASSGQTRTTQYF. The CDR3 DNA reads as TGTGCCAGCAGCGGACAGACTAGAACTACGCAGTATTTT.